Listed below are T cell receptor beta chains from one sample, sequenced in a study of blood T cells in healthy people across ages. MiXCR, run by TCRdb on the 5' RACE reads, gives a single entry per CDR3 protein. The table lists hundreds of thousands of distinct CDR3 sequences, about 48% of them singletons. Input material: blood. These receptors originate from a man between 25 and 39 years old in good health. The CDR3 runs from the conserved cysteine through the conserved F or W. The D gene is left open where the match is weak. Size is stated for part of the rows, as once, few or many counts, or as a class when the clone is expanded.

d_call,clone_size,v_call,j_call,cdr3_nt,cdr3_aa
TRBD2,.,TRBV9,TRBJ2-1,TGTGCCGGCAGCGTAGACAGCGGGGGGTACAATGAGCAGTTCTTC,CAGSVDSGGYNEQFF
.,few,TRBV6-2/TRBV6-3,TRBJ2-3,TGTGCCAGCAGTTACCGGGACGTCCCGTATTTT,CASSYRDVPYF
TRBD1,.,TRBV5-1,TRBJ2-7,TGCGCCAGCAGCATACACCGGGACAGCGAAACCTACGAGCAGTACTTC,CASSIHRDSETYEQYF
.,.,TRBV20-1,TRBJ2-5,TGCAGTCGTCAGTGGCAAGAGACCCAGTACTTC,CSRQWQETQYF
TRBD1,.,TRBV5-6,TRBJ1-1,TGTGCCAGCAGCGAAGACAGGGAGGTGAACACTGAAGCTTTCTTT,CASSEDREVNTEAFF
.,.,TRBV6-2/TRBV6-3,TRBJ2-1,TGTGCCAGCAGTTACCAGCTGGGTGTTGGGCAGTTCTTC,CASSYQLGVGQFF
.,.,TRBV4-3,TRBJ2-1,TGCGCCAGCAGCCAAGAGGCTAGACGTGGAAGTAATGAGCAGTTCTTC,CASSQEARRGSNEQFF
.,.,TRBV12-3/TRBV12-4,TRBJ2-1,TGTGCCAGCTTCTCGCCTGGCCACAATGAGCAGTTCTTC,CASFSPGHNEQFF
TRBD1,few,TRBV18,TRBJ1-1,TGTGCCAGCTCACCAAGACTACCGACAGGGGAGAACACTGAAGCTTTCTTT,CASSPRLPTGENTEAFF
.,once,TRBV6-5,TRBJ2-3,TGTGCCAGCAGCTCCTCGGGGCATACGCAGTATTTT,CASSSSGHTQYF
TRBD1,.,TRBV7-2,TRBJ2-7,TGTGCCAGCAGCTTAGAGCGTCCAGGGGGCACCAACGAGCAGTACTTC,CASSLERPGGTNEQYF